Listed here are 23 T cell receptor beta chains from one sample, sequenced in a study of cytomegalovirus exposure and HLA in healthy donors. 60 Vbeta and 13 Jbeta primers were used in PCR. Only in-frame clones appear in the TCRdb table, and some are missing; sequencing was by immunoSEQ multiplex PCR. The data contain 55,000 to 80,000 clones, around 75% of them seen just once; the ten biggest clones take up 9.5% to 15%. The sequencing input was PBMCs. The receptors here all came from a man between 65 and 85 years old in good health and CMV-seronegative.

The chain recombines TRBV19 with TRBJ2-2; the D gene is possibly TRBD2 (5 bases). Germline loops: CDR1 LNHDA, CDR2 SQIVND (reference sequence). The length of the CDR3 is 16 residues. V lost 4 bases, J lost 1 base, and 13 bases lay in between. In DNA form, the CDR3 reads TGTGCCAGTAGTAACCAAGGCGGGCTGAACACCGGGGAGCTGTTTTTT. It yields the protein CASSNQGGLNTGELFF.

The chain uses TRBV14 and TRBJ1-2, with 9 positions matching TRBD1. V lost 4 bases to trimming and J lost 2 bases; unmatched junction nucleotides: 8. CDR3 size: 16 residues. Germline V gene data show CDR1 as SGHDN and CDR2 as FVKESK. The CDR3 region has the DNA TGTGCCAGCAGCCCCTCCCCCGGACAGGGGAACTATGGCTACACCTTC. Its protein product is CASSPSPGQGNYGYTF.

This chain joins TRBV19 and TRBJ1-2; D gene ambiguous. This CDR3 spans 15 amino acids. CDR1 LNHDA and CDR2 SQIVND come from the germline V gene (reference sequence). The germline V and J ends were trimmed by 5 bases and 2 bases, with 15 bases remaining between them. The CDR3 DNA follows: TGTGCCAGTAGTCAGGAGGCTAACCGCAACTATGGCTACACCTTC. Protein product: CASSQEANRNYGYTF.

The gene calls are TRBV11-2 and TRBJ1-1; D is unclear. This CDR3 has 14 residues. The V gene's germline CDR1 is SGHAT and CDR2 FQNNGV. Trimming pared 1 base from V and 1 base from J, leaving 7 bases between. This chain's CDR3 is CASSLGQANTEAFF. The CDR3 DNA sequence: TGTGCCAGCAGCTTAGGGCAGGCGAACACTGAAGCTTTCTTT.

The rearrangement uses TRBV19 and TRBJ1-2; D is ambiguous. Germline CDR1 and CDR2: LNHDA and SQIVND (reference sequence). V was pared by 7 bases and J by 5 bases, with 20 bases between. This CDR3 has 15 residues. The CDR3 DNA reads as TGTGCCAGTACCCTCCATTTGCGGGAACGGTATGGCTACACCTTC. Translation: CASTLHLRERYGYTF.

The rearrangement links TRBV2 to TRBJ2-7, with D possibly matching TRBD2 (6 bases). V was shortened by 8 bases and J by 6 bases, with 17 bases between the two germline ends. Germline-derived CDR1 and CDR2 are SNHLY and FYNNEI. The CDR3 spans 13 residues. CDR3 bases: TGTGCCAGCCTCATCCTGGAGGAGGGCGAGCAGTACTTC. Encoded protein: CASLILEEGEQYF.

This clone was seen more than once but under ten times. The chain carries TRBV6-5 and TRBJ2-3; 9 positions match TRBD2. CDR3 length equals 15 residues. Germline V gene sequence: CDR1 MNHEY, CDR2 SVGAGI. V gave up 5 bases and J gave up 3 bases; unmatched junction bases: 6. For the CDR3, the DNA is TGTGCCAGCAGTACGGCGGGAGGGAAGACAGATACGCAGTATTTT. This sequence encodes CASSTAGGKTDTQYF.

The chain links TRBV28 to TRBJ1-5; D perhaps matches TRBD1 (5 bases). The V end lost 2 bases, the J end lost 1 base, and 12 bases lay between the germline ends. Germline V gene lookup returns CDR1 MDHEN and CDR2 SYDVKM. The CDR3 has 16 amino acids. The CDR3 DNA is TGTGCCAGCAGTTTACTGGGGGGAGGCAGCAATCAGCCCCAGCATTTT. This codes for CASSLLGGGSNQPQHF.

The CDR3 reads CASSTPPGQGAPNTEAFF. CDR3 DNA: TGTGCCAGCAGCACCCCCCCGGGACAGGGGGCCCCGAACACTGAAGCTTTCTTT. The chain carries TRBV7-2 and TRBJ1-1, with 12 bases lining up with TRBD1. V lost 5 bases to trimming and J lost 1 base; unmatched junction nucleotides: 11. This CDR3 spans 18 amino acids. CDR1 is SGHTA and CDR2 is FQGNSA in the germline V gene.

This rearrangement joins TRBV9 to TRBJ1-3; the match to TRBD1 covers 8 bases. The CDR3 is 18 residues long. Germline CDR1 reads SGDLS; CDR2 reads YYNGEE. With V trimmed by 4 bases and J by 2 bases, 14 bases remained unmatched. CDR3: CASSLRTGYGEAGNTIYF. The CDR3 DNA reads as TGTGCCAGCAGCTTAAGGACAGGGTACGGGGAAGCTGGAAACACCATATATTTT.

The rearrangement uses TRBV5-1 and TRBJ1-2, with D unresolved. V gave up 1 base and J gave up 6 bases, with 7 bases separating them. Germline CDR1 is SGHRS and CDR2 is YFSETQ. There are 12 residues in the CDR3. This CDR3 reads CASSLSQNGYTF. DNA of the CDR3: TGCGCCAGCAGCTTGAGTCAGAATGGCTACACCTTC.

This CDR3 is CASSRKTSGGSSYNEQFF. The CDR3 region has the DNA TGTGCCAGCAGCCGCAAGACTAGCGGGGGGAGTTCCTACAATGAGCAGTTCTTC. This chain joins TRBV5-8 and TRBJ2-1; 13 bases agree with TRBD2. Germline loops: CDR1 SGHTS, CDR2 YDEGEE. V was pared by 4 bases and J by 1 base, with 8 bases of the junction left unmatched. This CDR3 is built from 18 residues. The full variable domain, in which reference TRBV5-8 and TRBJ2-1 provide the parts outside the CDR3, is EAGVTQSPTHLIKTRGQQATLRCSPISGHTSVYWYQQALGLGLQFLLWYDEGEERNRGNFPPRFSGRQFPNYSSELNVNALELEDSALYLCASSRKTSGGSSYNEQFFGPGTRLTVL.

The chain combines TRBV6-6 with TRBJ1-1; 9 bases fit TRBD1. The CDR3 runs 13 residues. Germline CDR1 and CDR2: MNHNY and SVGAGI (reference sequence). The junction had 2 bases not matched to a gene; V was cut back by 7 bases and J by 2 bases. CDR3 in amino acids: CASNRGRNTEAFF. For the CDR3, the DNA is TGTGCCAGCAACAGGGGGCGAAACACTGAAGCTTTCTTT.

The CDR3 spells CASSRGPTSGVYNEQFF. The CDR3 DNA reads TGCGCCAGCAGCCGGGGCCCGACTAGCGGGGTCTACAATGAGCAGTTCTTC. V is TRBV4-3 and J is TRBJ2-1; 11 bases map to TRBD2. Trimming took 4 bases from V and 3 from J; bases not matched to a gene: 8. CDR3 length: 17 residues. Germline values: CDR1 LGHNA, CDR2 YSLEER.

This sequence joins TRBV5-1 and TRBJ2-2; 9 bases map to TRBD2. The CDR3 spans 17 residues. V lost 0 bases and J lost 3; bases outside the gene matches: 6. Germline V gives CDR1 SGHRS, CDR2 YFSETQ. In DNA, the CDR3 is TGCGCCAGCAGCTTGGCCGTAGCGGGAGCAGACACCGGGGAGCTGTTTTTT. Protein product: CASSLAVAGADTGELFF.

This chain joins TRBV6-1 and TRBJ2-1; D ambiguous. Germline loops: CDR1 MNHNS, CDR2 SASEGT. Trimming cost V 2 bases and J 5 bases, with 10 bases left between them. This CDR3 spans 14 amino acids. The CDR3 region is CASSELLLNNEQFF. In DNA form, the CDR3 reads TGTGCCAGCAGTGAACTACTCTTAAACAATGAGCAGTTCTTC.

The chain has TRBV2 and TRBJ1-1; unclear D gene. In germline, CDR1 is SNHLY, CDR2 FYNNEI. The CDR3 contains 13 residues. Between the trimmed V and J ends, which lost 8 bases and 0 bases, there was a span of 10 bases. CDR3 in amino acids: CASGAQMNTEAFF. CDR3 sequence (DNA): TGTGCCAGCGGAGCTCAGATGAACACTGAAGCTTTCTTT.

The chain is built from TRBV6-5 and TRBJ2-5, with D tentatively TRBD2 (5 bases). Trimming removed 4 bases at V and 1 base at J, with 10 bases between. The CDR3 length is 14 residues. Germline CDR1 MNHEY, CDR2 SVGAGI. The DNA of the CDR3 is TGTGCCAGCAGTTCGGTGGGAGTCCAAGAGACCCAGTACTTC. This codes for CASSSVGVQETQYF.

The rearrangement uses TRBV7-9 and TRBJ2-5, with D hard to call. The DNA end favors TRBJ2-7, so the J call may be wrong. The V gene's germline CDR1 is SEHNR and CDR2 FQNEAQ (reference sequence). The CDR3 extends over 13 amino acids. The CDR3, as DNA: TGTGCCAGCAGCTTATCTCCGGTCCACGAGCAGTACTTC. Its protein product is CASSLSPVHEQYF.

The chain combines TRBV5-1 with TRBJ1-4; 9 bases are shared with TRBD1. The CDR3 totals 14 residues. V dropped 3 bases and J dropped 8; count of bases not matched to a gene: 5. CDR1 SGHRS and CDR2 YFSETQ come from the germline V gene. DNA of the CDR3: TGCGCCAGCAGCTCTTGGACAGGGGTGGAAAAACTGTTTTTT. Residues: CASSSWTGVEKLFF.

This clone was picked up one time. The chain is built from TRBV18 and TRBJ1-1; D possibly corresponds to TRBD1 (5 bases). This CDR3 has 17 amino acids. Trimming left V 1 base short and J 2 bases short, with 17 bases between. Germline-derived CDR1 and CDR2 are KGHSH and LQKENI. CDR3 sequence (DNA): TGTGCCAGCTCACCACAGGTCGCCAGGGCGACTAACACTGAAGCTTTCTTT. Amino acid sequence: CASSPQVARATNTEAFF.

V usage is TRBV7-2 and J usage is TRBJ2-7, with 10 bases lining up with TRBD1. V gave up 3 bases and J gave up 5 bases; unmatched junction bases: 10. Germline CDR1 SGHTA, CDR2 FQGNSA. The CDR3 covers 16 residues. CDR3 DNA sequence: TGTGCCAGCAGCTTGTGGGCCGGGACAGGGGTTAACGAGCAGTACTTC. It specifies CASSLWAGTGVNEQYF.

This chain uses TRBV5-6 with TRBJ2-1; 11 positions match TRBD2. This CDR3 contains 15 residues. V lost 4 bases, J lost 5 bases, and 5 bases stayed unmatched. Germline CDR1 SGHDT, CDR2 YYEEEE. The CDR3 is CASSPLAGVNNEQFF. The CDR3 DNA follows: TGTGCCAGCAGCCCACTAGCGGGAGTAAACAATGAGCAGTTCTTC.